Included here is one T cell receptor beta chain sequence, with context. Its antigen remains unidentified. The source of the sample is a study of graft-versus-host responses after intestinal transplantation. As for the study in general: The recipients all started with anti-thymocyte globulin induction and then took tacrolimus and steroids for 2 to 4 years.

General study points: Investigators detected GvH clones in recipient marrow, with some emerging earlier in ileum or blood.

The V and J ends lost 6 bases and 2 bases respectively, with 17 bases between them. Germline assignment: CDR1 SQVTM and CDR2 ANQGSEA. The CDR3 runs to 14 residues. Sequencing used immunoSEQ multiplex PCR; TCRdb keeps in-frame clones, though not all of them. The table lists about 89,000 clones, roughly 89% of them singletons. The sample here was unstimulated CD4+ T cells sorted from spleen or lymph node cells, taken before intestinal transplant. The rearrangement joins TRBV29-1 to TRBJ2-7, with D possibly matching TRBD2 (6 bases). The clonotype originates from a human donor who received an intestinal transplant. CDR3 DNA sequence: TGCAGCGTAGAAACGACGGAGGGTCCCTACGAGCAGTACTTC. Translated: CSVETTEGPYEQYF.